This T cell receptor (beta chain) was recorded in a study of CD8+CD57+ T cells in acquired aplastic anemia. This clonotype was detected only a few times. The germline gives CDR1 KGHDR, CDR2 SFDVKD. The CDR3 is 12 residues long. Trimming left V 3 bases short and J 16 bases short, with 14 bases between. TCR beta VDJ and CDR3 were profiled, and genomic DNA was the template. Each CDR3 protein is one row after TCRdb ran MiXCR on the reads. This table holds 150,000 or so distinct CDR3 sequences, less than 60% found once. Patients chosen for sequencing had shown CD8+CD57+ cell expansion by flow cytometry. None of the patients had been given any therapy when their blood was sampled.

The receptor was derived from a human donor with aplastic anemia. V usage is TRBV24-1 and J usage is TRBJ2-2; the D gene could be TRBD1 or TRBD2 (5 bases each). Sequences were obtained from sorted CD4+, CD8+, or CD8+CD57+ T cells (not recorded which) from PBMCs. CDR3 region: CATSDLGTVPFF. The CDR3 DNA is TGTGCCACCAGTGATCTAGGGACGGTGCCGTTTTTT.